This TCR beta chain is from a study of T-cell reconstitution after alpha-beta-depleted transplantation in children. This clonotype was found many times. Trimming removed 6 bases at V and 7 bases at J, with 4 bases between. The CDR3 length is 10 residues. Per germline, CDR1 SNHLY and CDR2 FYNNEI. Unique molecular identifiers were incorporated when the TCRbeta library was constructed. Each CDR3 protein gets one entry after TCRdb re-called the PCR reads with MiXCR. The table shows about 240,000 distinct CDR3 sequences, with around 11% occurring only once. The TCR was taken from a human donor who donated a stem cell graft to a child with acute lymphoblastic leukemia. The rearrangement uses TRBV2 and TRBJ2-1; D is ambiguous. The input for sequencing was PBMCs from the stem cell graft donor, taken from the stem cell graft. CDR3 nucleotide sequence: TGTGCCAGCAGGGGGAATGAGCAGTTCTTC. This gives the protein CASRGNEQFF. Supplemented by reference TRBV2 and TRBJ2-1, the full variable domain reads EPEVTQTPSHQVTQMGQEVILRCVPISNHLYFYWYRQILGQKVEFLVSFYNNEISEKSEIFDDQFSVERPDGSNFTLKIRSTKLEDSAMYFCASRGNEQFFGPGTRLTVL.